This T cell receptor beta chain was sequenced in a study of OX40 agonist ivuxolimab in advanced cancers. Across the study: Three patients showed partial responses: one hepatocellular carcinoma and two cutaneous melanoma cases. Study-wide results and limits: Among expanded peripheral T cells, antigen specificity went undetermined. Low normalized T-cell clonal expansion was also seen in some nonresponders.

Produced via immunoSEQ multiplex PCR; TCRdb's table is partial and in-frame only. The sample consists of tens of thousands of clones, just under 90% of them appearing once. This CDR3 spans 14 amino acids. Germline values: CDR1 GTSNPN, CDR2 SVGIG (reference sequence). The J segment lost 0 bases and the V segment lost 4 bases, leaving 5 bases of the junction unmatched. Points on this clone: Antigen unknown.

The V and J genes are TRBV30 and TRBJ2-7, with TRBD1 matching over 8 bases. The source is an adult with an advanced solid tumor such as melanoma, head and neck, liver or kidney cancer. The sample consisted of CD4+ or CD8+ T cells sorted from blood, taken in a trial of the OX40 agonist ivuxolimab. The CDR3 loop reads CAWTRQGLSYEQYF. The CDR3 DNA reads as TGTGCCTGGACCCGACAGGGGCTCTCCTACGAGCAGTACTTC.